This T cell receptor (beta chain) was recovered during a study of blood T cell repertoires in COVID-19. Whole-study context: The United States, Italy and Spain were the sources of the acute and convalescent COVID-19 samples.

As handled by the study authors: Researchers report that nucleated cell counts were estimated from reference gene primer amplification. Profiled with immunoSEQ multiplex PCR; TCRdb holds only in-frame clones, not every one. D and trimming come from the DNA, and the V and J calls and clone size come from that table. The sample records a few hundred thousand clones, 80% to 90% being singletons. The V gene's germline CDR1 is MNHEY and CDR2 SVGAGI. V was shortened by 7 bases and J by 4 bases, with 19 bases between the two germline ends. There are 15 residues in the CDR3. Cohort assignment relied on participant-reported clinical history.

The sequence derives from a woman between 45 and 65 years old who had recovered from COVID-19. Specimen: PBMCs or T cells enriched from blood (not recorded which). The chain uses TRBV6-5 and TRBJ1-1; no reliable D call. Written as DNA, the CDR3 is TGTGCCAGCACTTTCACTCTAGCGAGTACCACTGAAGCTTTCTTT. Protein sequence: CASTFTLASTTEAFF.